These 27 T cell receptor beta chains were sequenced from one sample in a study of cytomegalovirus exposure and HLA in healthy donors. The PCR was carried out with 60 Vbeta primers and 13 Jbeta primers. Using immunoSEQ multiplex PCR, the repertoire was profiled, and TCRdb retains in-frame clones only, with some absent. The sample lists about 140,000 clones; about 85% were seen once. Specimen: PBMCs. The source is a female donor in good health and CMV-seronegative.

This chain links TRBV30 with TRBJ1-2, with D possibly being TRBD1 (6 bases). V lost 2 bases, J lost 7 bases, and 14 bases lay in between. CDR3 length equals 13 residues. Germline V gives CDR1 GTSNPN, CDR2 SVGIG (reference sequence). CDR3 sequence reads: CAWSSGQLRGYTF. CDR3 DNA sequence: TGTGCCTGGAGTAGCGGACAGTTGCGTGGCTACACCTTC.

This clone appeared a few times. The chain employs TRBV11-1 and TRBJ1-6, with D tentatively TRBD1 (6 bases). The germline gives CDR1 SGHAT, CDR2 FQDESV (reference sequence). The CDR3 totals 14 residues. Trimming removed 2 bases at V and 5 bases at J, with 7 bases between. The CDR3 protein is CASSLTGNNSPLHF. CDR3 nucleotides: TGTGCCAGCAGCTTAACAGGGAATAATTCACCCCTCCACTTT.

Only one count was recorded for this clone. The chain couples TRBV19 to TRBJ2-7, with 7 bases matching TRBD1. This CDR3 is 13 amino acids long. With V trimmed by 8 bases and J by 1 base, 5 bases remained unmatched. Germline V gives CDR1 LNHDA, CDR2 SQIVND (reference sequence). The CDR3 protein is CASSAGGSYEQYF. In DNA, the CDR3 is TGTGCCAGTTCGGCAGGGGGATCCTACGAGCAGTACTTC.

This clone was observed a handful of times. CDR3 sequence: CSPQGSYGYTF. CDR3 DNA sequence: TGCAGTCCACAGGGTTCCTATGGCTACACCTTC. This rearrangement joins TRBV20-1 to TRBJ1-2; TRBD1 might be the D (6 bases). V was cut by 8 bases and J by 4 bases, with 11 bases left in between. The CDR3 covers 11 residues. CDR1 DFQATT and CDR2 SNEGSKA come from the germline V gene (reference sequence).

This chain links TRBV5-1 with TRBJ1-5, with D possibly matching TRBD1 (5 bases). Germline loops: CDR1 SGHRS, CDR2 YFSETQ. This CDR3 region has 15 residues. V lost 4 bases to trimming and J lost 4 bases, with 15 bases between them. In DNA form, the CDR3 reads TGCGCCAGCAGCCTGGAAGGGGCTGGAAATCAGCCCCAGCATTTT. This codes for CASSLEGAGNQPQHF.

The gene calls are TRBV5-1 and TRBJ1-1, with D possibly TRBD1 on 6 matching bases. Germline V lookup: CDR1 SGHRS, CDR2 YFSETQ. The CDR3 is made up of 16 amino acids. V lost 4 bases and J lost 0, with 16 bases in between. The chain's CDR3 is CASSASKDRMNTEAFF. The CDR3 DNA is TGCGCCAGCAGCGCCTCCAAGGACAGAATGAACACTGAAGCTTTCTTT.

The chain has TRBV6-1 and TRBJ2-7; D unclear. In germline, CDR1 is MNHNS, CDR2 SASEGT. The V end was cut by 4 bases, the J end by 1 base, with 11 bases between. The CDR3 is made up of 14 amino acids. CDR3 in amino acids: CASSGPLRSYEQYF. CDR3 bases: TGTGCCAGCAGTGGCCCCCTAAGATCCTACGAGCAGTACTTC.

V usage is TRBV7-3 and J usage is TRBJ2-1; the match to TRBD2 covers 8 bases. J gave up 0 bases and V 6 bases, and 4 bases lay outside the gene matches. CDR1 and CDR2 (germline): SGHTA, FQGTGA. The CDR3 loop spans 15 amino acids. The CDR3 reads CASSTGTSSYNEQFF. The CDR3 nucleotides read TGTGCCAGCAGTACCGGGACTAGCTCCTACAATGAGCAGTTCTTC. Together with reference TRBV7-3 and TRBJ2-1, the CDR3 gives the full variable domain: GAGVSQTPSNKVTEKGKYVELRCDPISGHTALYWYRQSLGQGPEFLIYFQGTGAADDSGLPNDRFFAVRPEGSVSTLKIQRTERGDSAVYLCASSTGTSSYNEQFFGPGTRLTVL.

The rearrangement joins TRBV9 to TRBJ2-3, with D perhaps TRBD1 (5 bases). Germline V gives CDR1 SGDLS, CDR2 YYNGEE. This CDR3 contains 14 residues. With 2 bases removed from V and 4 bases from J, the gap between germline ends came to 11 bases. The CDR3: CASSVSQGSDTQYF. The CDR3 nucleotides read TGTGCCAGCAGCGTTTCCCAGGGCTCAGATACGCAGTATTTT.

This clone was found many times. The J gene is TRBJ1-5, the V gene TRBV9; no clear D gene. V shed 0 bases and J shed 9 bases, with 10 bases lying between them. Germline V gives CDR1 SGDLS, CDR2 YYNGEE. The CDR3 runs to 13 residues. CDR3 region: CASSVASTGPQHF. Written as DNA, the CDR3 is TGTGCCAGCAGCGTAGCTAGTACGGGGCCCCAGCATTTT.

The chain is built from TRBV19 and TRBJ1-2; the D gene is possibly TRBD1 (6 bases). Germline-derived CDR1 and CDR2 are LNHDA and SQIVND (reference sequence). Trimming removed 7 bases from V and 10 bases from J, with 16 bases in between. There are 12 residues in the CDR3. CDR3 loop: CASTGTKGAYTF. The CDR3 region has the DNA TGTGCCAGTACCGGGACAAAAGGGGCCTACACCTTC. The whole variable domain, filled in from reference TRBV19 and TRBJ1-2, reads DGGITQSPKYLFRKEGQNVTLSCEQNLNHDAMYWYRQDPGQGLRLIYYSQIVNDFQKGDIAEGYSVSREKKESFPLTVTSAQKNPTAFYLCASTGTKGAYTFGSGTRLTVV.

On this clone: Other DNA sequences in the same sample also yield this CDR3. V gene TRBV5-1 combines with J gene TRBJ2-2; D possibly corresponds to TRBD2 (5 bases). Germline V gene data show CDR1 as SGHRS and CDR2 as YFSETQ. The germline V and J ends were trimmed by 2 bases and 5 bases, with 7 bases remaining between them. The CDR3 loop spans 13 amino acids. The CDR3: CASSFRGTGELFF. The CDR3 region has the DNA TGCGCCAGCAGCTTCCGAGGGACCGGGGAGCTGTTTTTT.

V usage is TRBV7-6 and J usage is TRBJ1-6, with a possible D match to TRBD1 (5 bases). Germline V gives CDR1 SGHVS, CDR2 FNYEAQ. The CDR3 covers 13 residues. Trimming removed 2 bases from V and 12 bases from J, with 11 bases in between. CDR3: CASSLMQGGPLHF. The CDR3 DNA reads TGTGCCAGCAGCTTAATGCAGGGAGGACCCCTCCACTTT.

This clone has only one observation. CDR3 in amino acids: CASSPTGGPYEQYF. CDR3 DNA: TGTGCCAGCTCACCAACCGGGGGGCCCTACGAGCAGTACTTC. The chain combines TRBV18 with TRBJ2-7, with D perhaps matching TRBD2 (7 bases). Trimming cost V 2 bases and J 2 bases, with 10 bases left between them. The CDR3 sequence is 14 residues long. Germline CDR1 is KGHSH and CDR2 is LQKENI.

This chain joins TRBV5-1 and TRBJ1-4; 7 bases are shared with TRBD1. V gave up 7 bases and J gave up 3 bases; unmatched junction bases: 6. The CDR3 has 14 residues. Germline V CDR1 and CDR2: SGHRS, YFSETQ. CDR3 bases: TGCGCCAGCCAACAGGGGACCGCTAATGAAAAACTGTTTTTT. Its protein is CASQQGTANEKLFF.

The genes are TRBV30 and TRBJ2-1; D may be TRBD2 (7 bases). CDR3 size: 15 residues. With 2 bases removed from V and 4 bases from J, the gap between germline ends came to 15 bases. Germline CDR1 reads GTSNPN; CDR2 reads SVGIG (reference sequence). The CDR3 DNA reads TGTGCCTGGAGTTGGGGGGGGCGGGCATACAATGAGCAGTTCTTC. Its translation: CAWSWGGRAYNEQFF.

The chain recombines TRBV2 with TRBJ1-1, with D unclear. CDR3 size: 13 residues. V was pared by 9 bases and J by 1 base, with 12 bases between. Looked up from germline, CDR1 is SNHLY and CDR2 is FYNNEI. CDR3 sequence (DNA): TGTGCCAGAAGCGTCAGAAAGAACACTGAAGCTTTCTTT. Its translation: CARSVRKNTEAFF.

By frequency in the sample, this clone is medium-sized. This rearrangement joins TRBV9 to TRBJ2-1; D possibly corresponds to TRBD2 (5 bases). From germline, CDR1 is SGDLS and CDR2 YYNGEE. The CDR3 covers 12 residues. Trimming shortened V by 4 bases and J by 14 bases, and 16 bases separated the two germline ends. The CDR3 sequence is CASSSREGTKFF. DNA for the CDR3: TGTGCCAGCAGCTCTAGAGAGGGAACGAAGTTCTTC.

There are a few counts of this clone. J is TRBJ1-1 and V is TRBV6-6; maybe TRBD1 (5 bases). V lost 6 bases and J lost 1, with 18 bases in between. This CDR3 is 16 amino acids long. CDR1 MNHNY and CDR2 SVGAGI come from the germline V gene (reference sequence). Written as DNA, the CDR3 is TGTGCCAGCAGCCCCGGGGGATCAGGGTCGAACACTGAAGCTTTCTTT. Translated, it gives CASSPGGSGSNTEAFF.

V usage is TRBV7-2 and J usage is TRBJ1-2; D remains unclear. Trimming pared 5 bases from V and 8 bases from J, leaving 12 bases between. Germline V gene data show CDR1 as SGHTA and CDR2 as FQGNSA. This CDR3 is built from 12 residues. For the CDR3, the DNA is TGTGCCAGCAGCCCAGGTGGCCGGGGCTACACCTTC. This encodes CASSPGGRGYTF.

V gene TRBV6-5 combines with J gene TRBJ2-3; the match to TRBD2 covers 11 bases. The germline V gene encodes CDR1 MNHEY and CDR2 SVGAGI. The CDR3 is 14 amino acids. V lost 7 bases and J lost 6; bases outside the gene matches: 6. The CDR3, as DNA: TGTGCCAGCACTAGCGGGGGGCCCCAGGATACGCAGTATTTT. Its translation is CASTSGGPQDTQYF.

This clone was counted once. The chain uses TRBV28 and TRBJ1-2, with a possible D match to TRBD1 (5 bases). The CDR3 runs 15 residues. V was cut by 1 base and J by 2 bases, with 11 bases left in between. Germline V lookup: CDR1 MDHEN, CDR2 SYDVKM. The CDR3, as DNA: TGTGCCAGCAGTTTATTGCAGGGCTCCAACTATGGCTACACCTTC. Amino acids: CASSLLQGSNYGYTF.

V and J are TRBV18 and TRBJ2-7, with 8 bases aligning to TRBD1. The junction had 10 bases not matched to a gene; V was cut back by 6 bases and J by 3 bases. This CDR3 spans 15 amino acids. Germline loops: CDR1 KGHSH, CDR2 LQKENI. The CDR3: CASSPLRTGRYEQYF. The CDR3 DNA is TGTGCCAGCTCGCCTCTTAGGACAGGGCGCTACGAGCAGTACTTC.

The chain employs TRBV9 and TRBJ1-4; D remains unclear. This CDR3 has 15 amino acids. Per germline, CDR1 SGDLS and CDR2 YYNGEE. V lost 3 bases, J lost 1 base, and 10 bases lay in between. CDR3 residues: CASSASTGTNEKLFF. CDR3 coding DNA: TGTGCCAGCAGCGCCTCCACGGGAACTAATGAAAAACTGTTTTTT. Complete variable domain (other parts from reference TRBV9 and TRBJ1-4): DSGVTQTPKHLITATGQRVTLRCSPRSGDLSVYWYQQSLDQGLQFLIQYYNGEERAKGNILERFSAQQFPDLHSELNLSSLELGDSALYFCASSASTGTNEKLFFGSGTQLSVL.

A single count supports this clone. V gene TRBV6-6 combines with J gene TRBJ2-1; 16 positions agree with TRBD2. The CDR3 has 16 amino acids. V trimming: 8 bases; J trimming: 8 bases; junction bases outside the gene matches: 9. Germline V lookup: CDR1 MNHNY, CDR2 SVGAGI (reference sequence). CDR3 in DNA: TGTGCCAGCGCCCCGGGGACTAGCGGGAGGGGCGATGAGCAGTTCTTC. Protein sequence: CASAPGTSGRGDEQFF.

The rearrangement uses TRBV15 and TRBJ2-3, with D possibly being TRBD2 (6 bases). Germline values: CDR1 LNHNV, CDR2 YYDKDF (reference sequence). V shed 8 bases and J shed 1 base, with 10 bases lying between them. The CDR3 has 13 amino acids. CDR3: CATRGGRTDTQYF. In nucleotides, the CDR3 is TGTGCCACCCGGGGAGGACGCACAGATACGCAGTATTTT.

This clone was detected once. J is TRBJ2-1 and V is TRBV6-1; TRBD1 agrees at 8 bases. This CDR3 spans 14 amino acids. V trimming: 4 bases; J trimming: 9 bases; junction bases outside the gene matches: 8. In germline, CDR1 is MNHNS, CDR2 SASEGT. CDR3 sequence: CASSARQGSSEQFF. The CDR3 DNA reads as TGTGCCAGCAGTGCCCGACAGGGGAGTTCTGAGCAGTTCTTC.